These 3 T cell receptor beta chains originate from one sample sequenced in a study of blood T cell repertoires in COVID-19. TCRdb's copy holds only in-frame clones and misses some; the assay was immunoSEQ multiplex PCR. This sample has 70,000 or so clones, with 85% to 90% found just once. Specimen: peripheral blood. The receptors were gathered from a man aged 70-80 years with active COVID-19.

The rearrangement links TRBV30 to TRBJ1-2; TRBD1 is a possible D gene (6 bases). The CDR3 covers 15 residues. V gave up 6 bases and J gave up 4 bases, with 21 bases separating them. Germline values: CDR1 GTSNPN, CDR2 SVGIG (reference sequence). CDR3 region: CACPPPTGFGYGYTF. CDR3 sequence (DNA): TGTGCCTGCCCACCCCCGACAGGCTTTGGCTATGGCTACACCTTC.

The J gene is TRBJ1-2, the V gene TRBV5-6; 7 positions match TRBD1. This CDR3 is built from 16 residues. Per germline, CDR1 SGHDT and CDR2 YYEEEE. J lost 1 base, V lost 3 bases, and 9 bases had no gene match. The DNA of the CDR3 is TGTGCCAGCAGCTGGGGGGACAGTCGCCTTAACTATGGCTACACCTTC. Translated: CASSWGDSRLNYGYTF.

The chain employs TRBV10-3 and TRBJ2-7; the D gene is possibly TRBD2 (7 bases). The CDR3 runs to 13 residues. CDR1 ENHRY and CDR2 SYGVKD come from the germline V gene. V lost 9 bases, J lost 4 bases, and 16 bases lay in between. CDR3 in DNA: TGTGCCATGGGGGGGCAGGGACAATACGAGCAGTACTTC. This gives the protein CAMGGQGQYEQYF.